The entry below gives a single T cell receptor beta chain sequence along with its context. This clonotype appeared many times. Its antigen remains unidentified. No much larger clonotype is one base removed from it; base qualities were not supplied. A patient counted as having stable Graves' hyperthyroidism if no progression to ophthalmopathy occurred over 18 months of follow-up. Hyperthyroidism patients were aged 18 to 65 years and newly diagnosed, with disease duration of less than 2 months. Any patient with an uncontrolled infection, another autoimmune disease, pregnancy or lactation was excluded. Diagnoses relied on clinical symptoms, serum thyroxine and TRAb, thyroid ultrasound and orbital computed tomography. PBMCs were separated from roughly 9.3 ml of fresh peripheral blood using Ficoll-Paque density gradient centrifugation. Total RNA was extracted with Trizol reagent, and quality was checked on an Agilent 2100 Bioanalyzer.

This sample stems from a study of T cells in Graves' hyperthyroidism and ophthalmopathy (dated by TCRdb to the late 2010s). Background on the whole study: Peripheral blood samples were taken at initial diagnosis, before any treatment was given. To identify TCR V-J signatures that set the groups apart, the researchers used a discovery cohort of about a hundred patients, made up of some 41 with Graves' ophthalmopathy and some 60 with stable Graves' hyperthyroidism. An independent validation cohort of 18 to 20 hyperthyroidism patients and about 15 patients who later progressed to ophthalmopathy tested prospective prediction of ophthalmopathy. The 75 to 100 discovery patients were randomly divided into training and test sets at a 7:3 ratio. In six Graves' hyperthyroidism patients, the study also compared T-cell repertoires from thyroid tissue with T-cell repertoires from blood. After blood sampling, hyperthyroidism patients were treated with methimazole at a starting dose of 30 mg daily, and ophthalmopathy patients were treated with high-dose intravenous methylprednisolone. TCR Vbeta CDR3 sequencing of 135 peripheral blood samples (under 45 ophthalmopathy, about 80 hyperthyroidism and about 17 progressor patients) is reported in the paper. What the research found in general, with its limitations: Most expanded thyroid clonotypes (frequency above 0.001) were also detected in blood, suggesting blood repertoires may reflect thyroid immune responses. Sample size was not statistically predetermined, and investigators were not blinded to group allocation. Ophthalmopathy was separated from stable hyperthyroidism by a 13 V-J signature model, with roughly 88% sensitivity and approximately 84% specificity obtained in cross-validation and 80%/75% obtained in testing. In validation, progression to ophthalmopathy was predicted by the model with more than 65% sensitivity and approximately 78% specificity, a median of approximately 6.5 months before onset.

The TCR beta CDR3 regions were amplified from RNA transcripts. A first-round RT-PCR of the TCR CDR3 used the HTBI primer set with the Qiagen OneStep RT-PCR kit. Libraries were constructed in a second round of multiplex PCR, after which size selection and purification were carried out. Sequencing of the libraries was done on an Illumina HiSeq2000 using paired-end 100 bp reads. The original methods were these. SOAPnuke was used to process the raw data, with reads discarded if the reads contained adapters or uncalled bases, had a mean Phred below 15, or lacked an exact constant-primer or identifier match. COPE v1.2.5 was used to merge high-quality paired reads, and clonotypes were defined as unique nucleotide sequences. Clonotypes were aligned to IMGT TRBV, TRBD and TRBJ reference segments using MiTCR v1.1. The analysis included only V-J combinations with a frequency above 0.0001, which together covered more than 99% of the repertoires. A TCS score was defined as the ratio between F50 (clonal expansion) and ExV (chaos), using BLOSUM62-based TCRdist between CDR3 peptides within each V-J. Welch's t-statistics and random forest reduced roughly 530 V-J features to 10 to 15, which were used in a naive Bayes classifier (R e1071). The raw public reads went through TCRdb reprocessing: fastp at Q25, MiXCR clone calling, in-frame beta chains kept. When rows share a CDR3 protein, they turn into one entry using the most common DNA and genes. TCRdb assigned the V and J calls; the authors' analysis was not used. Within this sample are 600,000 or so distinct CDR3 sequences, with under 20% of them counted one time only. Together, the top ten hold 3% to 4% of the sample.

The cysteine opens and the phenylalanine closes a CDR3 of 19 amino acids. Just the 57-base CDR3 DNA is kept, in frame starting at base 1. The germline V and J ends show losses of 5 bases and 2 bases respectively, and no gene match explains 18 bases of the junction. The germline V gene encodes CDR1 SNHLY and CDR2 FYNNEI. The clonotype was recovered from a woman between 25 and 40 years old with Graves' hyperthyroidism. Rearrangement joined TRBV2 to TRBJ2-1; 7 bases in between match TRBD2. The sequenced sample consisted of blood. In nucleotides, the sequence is TGTGCCAGCAGTAATCGACAGTCCTGGGGGGGAGGGACCTACAATGAGCAGTTCTTC. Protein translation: CASSNRQSWGGGTYNEQFF.